Following are 13 T cell receptor beta chains from one sample sequenced in a study of T cell responses to AZD1222 COVID-19 vaccine. This table comes from immunoSEQ multiplex PCR, and its TCRdb copy is limited to in-frame clones, with some not included. Of 150,000 or so clones listed, roughly nine tenths are singletons. The sample in question was peripheral blood, obtained on day 0 of AZD1222 vaccination. The receptor source for this set is an adult in good health.

The chain combines TRBV7-2 with TRBJ1-1; D not resolved. CDR1 and CDR2 from the germline V gene are SGHTA and FQGNSA. The CDR3 runs 15 residues. The germline V and J ends were trimmed by 3 bases and 0 bases, with 11 bases remaining between them. The CDR3 loop is CASSFRSAMNTEAFF. For the CDR3, the DNA is TGTGCCAGCAGCTTTCGGTCAGCCATGAACACTGAAGCTTTCTTT. The full variable domain, its missing parts supplied by reference TRBV7-2 and TRBJ1-1, is GAGVSQSPSNKVTEKGKDVELRCDPISGHTALYWYRQSLGQGLEFLIYFQGNSAPDKSGLPSDRFSAERTGGSVSTLTIQRTQQEDSAVYLCASSFRSAMNTEAFFGQGTRLTVV.

The chain couples TRBV19 to TRBJ1-5; 8 bases map to TRBD1. From germline, CDR1 is LNHDA and CDR2 SQIVND (reference sequence). With 3 bases clipped from V and 5 bases from J, the junction kept 15 bases outside the gene matches. The CDR3 is 18 amino acids. The DNA for the CDR3 is TGTGCCAGTAGTATCGAGGACAGGGCCTGGGAGTTACATCAGCCCCAGCATTTT. This gives the protein CASSIEDRAWELHQPQHF.

The V gene is TRBV7-3, the J gene TRBJ2-7; D uncertain. Germline CDR1 is SGHTA and CDR2 is FQGTGA. The V and J ends lost 2 bases and 11 bases respectively, with 10 bases between them. The CDR3 loop spans 11 amino acids. The CDR3 bases are TGTGCCAGCAGCTTAGGTTCCAGGAAGTACTTC. It specifies CASSLGSRKYF.

The rearrangement joins TRBV6-6 to TRBJ1-1; no clear D. Per the germline V gene, CDR1 is MNHNY and CDR2 is SVGAGI (reference sequence). CDR3 length: 14 amino acids. Trimming pared 8 bases from V and 2 bases from J, leaving 15 bases between. The CDR3 DNA is TGTGCCAGCCATAACGGGCCACGAAACACTGAAGCTTTCTTT. As protein: CASHNGPRNTEAFF.

V usage is TRBV4-1 and J usage is TRBJ2-3; the match to TRBD2 covers 7 bases. In germline, CDR1 is MGHRA, CDR2 YSYEKL. The CDR3 is made up of 16 amino acids. V shed 4 bases, J shed 2 bases, and the junction held 9 bases outside the gene matches. The CDR3 protein is CASSPPWGGNTDTQYF. Written as DNA, the CDR3 is TGCGCCAGCAGCCCCCCTTGGGGGGGTAACACAGATACGCAGTATTTT.

The CDR3: CASSYSRDGNSPLHF. The CDR3 DNA is TGTGCCAGCAGTTACTCGAGGGACGGAAATTCACCCCTCCACTTT. The chain is built from TRBV6-6 and TRBJ1-6; D may be TRBD1 (5 bases). Germline V lookup: CDR1 MNHNY, CDR2 SVGAGI (reference sequence). CDR3 length: 15 residues. V was trimmed by 0 bases and J by 7 bases, leaving 10 bases between them.

V usage is TRBV7-3 and J usage is TRBJ2-1; 8 bases are a match to TRBD2. The CDR3 contains 15 residues. V lost 6 bases, J lost 4 bases, and 8 bases stayed unmatched. The germline CDR1 and CDR2 sequences are SGHTA and FQGTGA. The CDR3: CASSPSGSSYNEQFF. Here the CDR3 DNA reads TGTGCCAGCAGTCCGAGCGGGAGCTCTTACAATGAGCAGTTCTTC.

The rearrangement links TRBV9 to TRBJ2-7; no reliable D call. V gave up 4 bases and J gave up 2 bases, with 16 bases separating them. Germline lookup yields CDR1 SGDLS and CDR2 YYNGEE. The CDR3 totals 15 residues. The CDR3 nucleotides read TGTGCCAGCAGCCCAGATCCCTCTTATACCTACGAGCAGTACTTC. It is translated as CASSPDPSYTYEQYF.

V is TRBV10-1 and J is TRBJ2-7, with D tentatively TRBD2 (5 bases). CDR1 is WNHNN and CDR2 is SYGVQD in the germline V gene (reference sequence). The CDR3 covers 16 residues. Trimming removed 0 bases from V and 1 base from J, with 13 bases in between. The CDR3 loop is CASSESFLAPSYEQYF. CDR3 DNA sequence: TGCGCCAGCAGTGAGTCGTTCCTAGCCCCGTCCTACGAGCAGTACTTC.

The chain employs TRBV2 and TRBJ1-5; D unresolved. The CDR3 is 15 residues long. The germline V gene has CDR1 SNHLY and CDR2 FYNNEI. V was cut by 6 bases and J by 0 bases, with 12 bases left in between. The CDR3 coding sequence is TGTGCCAGCAGCCGATTCGGGGATAGCAATCAGCCCCAGCATTTT. Residues: CASSRFGDSNQPQHF.

The chain is built from TRBV2 and TRBJ2-6; weak D call: TRBD1 (6 bases). The V end lost 2 bases, the J end lost 0 bases, and 11 bases lay between the germline ends. Germline V gene data show CDR1 as SNHLY and CDR2 as FYNNEI. The CDR3 length is 17 residues. CDR3 sequence: CASSEWGPSSGANVLTF. The CDR3 region has the DNA TGTGCCAGCAGTGAATGGGGGCCTAGCTCTGGGGCCAACGTCCTGACTTTC.

The V gene is TRBV28, the J gene TRBJ1-1; 9 positions agree with TRBD1. Trimming removed 1 base from V and 3 bases from J; junction bases left unmatched: 6. Per germline, CDR1 MDHEN and CDR2 SYDVKM. This CDR3 is built from 16 residues. The CDR3, as DNA: TGTGCCAGCAGTTTATACGGGACAGGGATTTACACTGAAGCTTTCTTT. Residues: CASSLYGTGIYTEAFF.

This clone was observed once. The rearrangement uses TRBV27 and TRBJ1-5; D call uncertain. V shed 5 bases and J shed 9 bases, with 17 bases lying between them. Germline CDR1 reads MNHEY; CDR2 reads SMNVEV (reference sequence). CDR3 length: 14 amino acids. The CDR3 sequence is CASSGRSGLVPQHF. The CDR3, as DNA: TGTGCCAGCAGTGGCAGAAGTGGGCTCGTGCCCCAGCATTTT.